There are many counts of the clone carrying this TCR beta chain. TCRdb independently ran MiXCR on the RT-PCR reads; one entry per CDR3 protein. There are about 680,000 distinct CDR3 sequences in the sample; about 14% occur only once, and 3.6% lies in the top ten. Sequenced input: memory CD4+ T cells from blood. The source is a female donor in good health, serving as a healthy control.

CDR3 in DNA: TGTGCCAGCAGTCAGTCCCCACTAGCGGGAGGGCCCAATGAGCAGTTCTTC. It encodes CASSQSPLAGGPNEQFF. This sequence joins TRBV6-2 or TRBV6-3 and TRBJ2-1, with 13 bases lining up with TRBD2. Germline values: CDR1 MNHEY, CDR2 SVGEGT. With 5 bases clipped from V and 6 bases from J, the junction kept 10 bases outside the gene matches. The length of the CDR3 is 17 residues.